This TCR beta chain was captured by sequencing in a study of beta chain features in type 1 diabetes. In the study overall: The examined sorted cells totaled approximately 100 million across samples. Broader study findings: Naive, central memory and regulatory TCRB repertoires appeared more similar among patients than healthy donors. Moderate yet significant TCRB CDR3 shortening was seen in Type 1 diabetes patients in all four CD4+ subsets. Shorter templates might be favored by PCR, equally in patients and controls.

The CDR3 length is 13 residues. Looked up from germline, CDR1 is MNHEY and CDR2 is SVGAGI. The ends were cut back, 5 bases at V and 6 bases at J, with 13 bases in the middle. All of the isolated RNA was reverse transcribed, so expressed TCRB transcripts were sequenced. The protocol was immunoSEQ multiplex PCR, while the TCRdb copy is restricted to in-frame clones and leaves out a portion. The table records hundreds of thousands of clones, about an eighth of them present only once. This clone has a handful of counts. The antigen is undetermined. The single heparinised draw taken from each donor contained roughly 100 mL of blood on average.

Input material: naive CD4+ T cells from blood. The chain couples TRBV6-5 to TRBJ1-1; tentative D call: TRBD1 (5 bases). The clonotype was recovered from a man aged 18 to 29 with type 1 diabetes. CDR3 protein: CASSRLRDAEAFF. As DNA, the CDR3 is TGTGCCAGCAGTCGCCTGCGGGACGCTGAAGCTTTCTTT.